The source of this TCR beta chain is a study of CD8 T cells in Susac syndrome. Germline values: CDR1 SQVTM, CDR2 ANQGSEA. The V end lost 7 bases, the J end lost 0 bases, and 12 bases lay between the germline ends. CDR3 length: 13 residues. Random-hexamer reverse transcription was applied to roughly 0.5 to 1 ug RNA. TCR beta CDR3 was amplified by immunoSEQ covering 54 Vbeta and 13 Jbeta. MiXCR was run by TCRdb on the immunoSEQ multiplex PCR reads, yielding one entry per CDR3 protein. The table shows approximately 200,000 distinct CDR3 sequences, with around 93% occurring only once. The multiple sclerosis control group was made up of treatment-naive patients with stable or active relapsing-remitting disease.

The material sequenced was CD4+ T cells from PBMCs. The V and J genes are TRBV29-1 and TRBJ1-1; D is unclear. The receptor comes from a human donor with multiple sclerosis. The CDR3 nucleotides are TGCAGCGCTTCGGTGAGGATGAACACTGAAGCTTTCTTT. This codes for CSASVRMNTEAFF. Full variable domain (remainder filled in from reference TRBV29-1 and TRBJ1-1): SAVISQKPSRDICQRGTSLTIQCQVDSQVTMMFWYRQQPGQSLTLIATANQGSEATYESGFVIDKFPISRPNLTFSTLTVSNMSPEDSSIYLCSASVRMNTEAFFGQGTRLTVV.